This T cell receptor beta chain was retrieved from a study of PD-L1 blockade in urothelial cancer. V lost 2 bases and J lost 5; bases outside the gene matches: 7. There are 17 residues in the CDR3. Looked up from germline, CDR1 is SGHRS and CDR2 is YFSETQ. Indicated time point: peripheral blood 6 weeks after treatment start. Patients presented with locally advanced or metastatic urothelial carcinoma. The method was immunoSEQ multiplex PCR; TCRdb's version includes in-frame clones alone and lacks a portion of them. The table shows about 110,000 clones, with approximately 89% occurring only once. This TCR came from a man aged 55 to 70 with urothelial cancer. The material was PBMCs, obtained around atezolizumab (anti-PD-L1) treatment. The V gene is TRBV5-1, the J gene TRBJ2-5, with TRBD2 identical over 15 bases. CDR3 sequence: CASSFPGLAGGRETQYF. In DNA, the CDR3 is TGCGCCAGCAGCTTCCCCGGACTAGCGGGGGGGCGGGAGACCCAGTACTTC.